The source of this T cell receptor (beta chain) is a study of CD8+ T cells in alopecia areata (dated by TCRdb to 2016 to 2018). Regarding the study in general: The treated patients took part in an open-label pilot trial in which moderate-to-severe alopecia areata was treated with oral tofacitinib at 5 to 10 mg twice daily. Patients received tofacitinib for 6 to 18 months and were then followed off drug for 6 months to check for delayed response and recurrence. The SALT score, which quantifies the percentage of affected scalp surface area, was used to measure disease severity in treated patients. The study used high-throughput TCRbeta sequencing to examine T cell clonal expansion in alopecia areata, in both the C3H/HeJ mouse model and human patients. Human TCRbeta sequencing covered scalp tissue and sorted CD4+ and CD8+ peripheral blood T cells from patchy and totalis/universalis alopecia areata patients and healthy controls. Biopsies were taken from tofacitinib-treated patients at baseline and at 4 and 24 weeks of treatment, and a later scalp biopsy was taken in several of the tofacitinib-treated patients. Scalp clonality was compared across normal scalp (n=4), patchy alopecia areata scalp (n=8), and alopecia totalis/universalis scalp (n=8). RNA came from the PAXgene miRNA kit for fixed scalp, the miRNeasy kit for PBMCs, and the RNeasy kit for mouse skin. Amplification of TCRbeta CDR3 regions was done by immunoSEQ multiplex PCR using 35 Vbeta forward primers and 13 Jbeta reverse primers.

In the paper's terms, the time point label means: around 24 weeks on oral tofacitinib. What this sample's treatment or condition label stands for: oral pan-JAK inhibitor, 5-10 mg twice daily. From alopecia areata patients, peripheral blood was collected along with lesional scalp punch biopsies. PBMCs were isolated by density centrifugation and stained for CD3, CD4 and CD8, and CD4+ and CD8+ T cells were sorted on a FACSAria. V is pared back by 0 bases and J by 0 bases, with 10 bases lying between the germline termini. Taken from cysteine to phenylalanine, the CDR3 has 16 residues. Kept here is only the CDR3 DNA, which spans 48 bases and is read in frame from base 1. Taken from the germline V gene, the CDR1 and CDR2 loops are LGHNA and YSLEER. Library preparation was by the immunoSEQ multiplex PCR assay. RNA was extracted from all samples and reverse transcribed into cDNA as template for TCR sequencing. First-strand cDNA was synthesized with SuperScript III using a 2:1 mix of oligo-dT and random hexamers. A synthetic immune receptor repertoire was used to gauge amplification bias, and whatever bias remained was removed computationally. The source study handled its data this way. Raw reads were preprocessed for error removal, and CDR3 was defined according to IMGT conventions as running from the conserved cysteine to phenylalanine. Clonality was computed by normalizing Shannon entropy by log2 of the number of productive unique TCRs and subtracting the result from 1. Whether each scalp clone was CD4 or CD8 was inferred by checking scalp TCRbeta sequences against the CD4 and CD8 repertoires from sorted blood. TCRdb obtained this table from immuneACCESS and retained in-frame rearrangements with V and J assigned. These tables miss some clones; where compared with another copy, unresolved V genes account for less than half of the shortfall, and the remainder is unexplained. For V, J and clone size, that table is used; D and trimming come from the DNA. The sample data list roughly 200,000 clones, and 53% of these were observed just once. The leading ten clones occupy 10% to 11% of the sample.

Paper-wide results and their limitations: Tofacitinib significantly decreased scalp clonality and the number of expanded CD8+ clones among the top 100 scalp clones. Because the treated cohort was small and had just a single nonresponder, larger studies are needed to establish links between baseline CD8+ expansion and response. During tofacitinib treatment, many expanded lesional clones stuck around in both scalp and blood, and this persistence may partly explain why relapse happens after treatment is stopped. Compared with normal scalp, lesional scalp, particularly in alopecia totalis/universalis, had higher clonality and more expanded CD8+ clones, which suggests antigenic drive. Resident alphabeta T cells in normal human skin are also sequenced, complicating scalp TCR repertoire analysis, unlike mouse skin dominated by gammadelta T cells. TCR sequences shared between patients were less clear than in mice, possibly partly because of HLA diversity in the patient population.

About this clone: Its specific antigen is unknown. The input lacks base qualities; no much larger clone sits a single base away.

The chain links TRBV4-3 with TRBJ2-3, with TRBD2 perhaps the D gene, on 6 matching bases. This TCR came from a human donor with alopecia areata. The source was CD8+ T cells sorted from blood, collected at week 24, from a patient treated with tofacitinib. CDR3 sequence: CASSQDVAGSTDTQYF. The nucleotide sequence reads TGCGCCAGCAGCCAAGATGTTGCGGGGAGCACAGATACGCAGTATTTT.